The 8 T cell receptor beta chains below come from one sample, sequenced in a study of blood T cell repertoires in COVID-19. Assay: immunoSEQ multiplex PCR; the TCRdb copy retains only in-frame clones and omits some. Counted here are more than 150,000 clones, about 88% occurring once; the ten biggest clones make up over 2%. Sequencing was carried out using peripheral blood. The receptors derive from a woman aged 70-85 years with acute or convalescent COVID-19.

The rearrangement uses TRBV7-2 and TRBJ2-3; D is possibly TRBD2 (6 bases). CDR1 and CDR2 (germline): SGHTA, FQGNSA. V was trimmed by 7 bases and J by 5 bases, leaving 28 bases between them. The CDR3 runs to 18 residues. Here the CDR3 DNA reads TGTGCCAGCAACGACTTACCCATAACCGGGACTTTTAAAGATACGCAGTATTTT. As protein: CASNDLPITGTFKDTQYF.

The rearrangement uses TRBV10-1 and TRBJ1-2; no clear D gene. The V gene lost 3 bases and the J gene lost 0 bases, with 5 bases spanning the gap. The germline V gene encodes CDR1 WNHNN and CDR2 SYGVQD (reference sequence). The CDR3 runs to 13 residues. For the CDR3, the DNA is TGCGCCAGCAGTGACAGGACTAACTATGGCTACACCTTC. Its translation: CASSDRTNYGYTF.

This rearrangement joins TRBV20-1 to TRBJ1-3, with unresolved D. Germline loops: CDR1 DFQATT, CDR2 SNEGSKA (reference sequence). Trimming shortened V by 3 bases and J by 1 base, and 4 bases separated the two germline ends. The CDR3 extends over 12 amino acids. This CDR3 is CSASRSGNTIYF. In DNA form, the CDR3 reads TGCAGTGCTAGTCGGTCTGGAAACACCATATATTTT.

This rearrangement joins TRBV30 to TRBJ1-4; D perhaps matches TRBD1 (5 bases). From germline, CDR1 is GTSNPN and CDR2 SVGIG (reference sequence). V shed 1 base and J shed 0 bases, with 9 bases lying between them. CDR3 length: 15 amino acids. The CDR3 here is CAWSGQGTTNEKLFF. In nucleotides, the CDR3 is TGTGCCTGGAGTGGCCAGGGCACAACTAATGAAAAACTGTTTTTT.

This chain uses TRBV18 with TRBJ2-1; TRBD2 aligns across 9 bases. Germline loops: CDR1 KGHSH, CDR2 LQKENI. The CDR3 has 17 amino acids. Trimming took 0 bases from V and 7 from J; bases not matched to a gene: 10. The chain's CDR3 is CASSPPVRRGGWNEQFF. As DNA, the CDR3 is TGTGCCAGCTCACCACCGGTCCGGCGGGGGGGCTGGAATGAGCAGTTCTTC.

J is TRBJ2-2 and V is TRBV2; TRBD1 agrees at 8 bases. V was clipped by 5 bases and J by 1 base; unmatched bases: 6. Germline V gene sequence: CDR1 SNHLY, CDR2 FYNNEI. The CDR3 contains 16 residues. This chain's CDR3 is CASSKNGQGNTGELFF. The CDR3 DNA sequence: TGTGCCAGCAGTAAAAATGGACAGGGGAACACCGGGGAGCTGTTTTTT. The whole variable domain, filled in from reference TRBV2 and TRBJ2-2, reads EPEVTQTPSHQVTQMGQEVILRCVPISNHLYFYWYRQILGQKVEFLVSFYNNEISEKSEIFDDQFSVERPDGSNFTLKIRSTKLEDSAMYFCASSKNGQGNTGELFFGEGSRLTVL.

This clone has just one count. The V call is TRBV3-1 (or the pseudogene TRBV3-2), the J call TRBJ1-1; TRBD1 matches 9 bases. CDR1 is LGHDT, CDR2 YNNKEL, per germline (reference sequence). The CDR3 has 14 residues. J was trimmed by 11 bases and V by 1 base; bases with no gene match: 8. The CDR3 coding sequence is TGTGCCAGCAGCCAAGTTACAGGGGGCGTAGGCGCTTTCTTT. It encodes CASSQVTGGVGAFF.

The chain joins TRBV7-2 to TRBJ1-2; D is perhaps TRBD1 (5 bases). The CDR3 covers 15 residues. The germline V gene has CDR1 SGHTA and CDR2 FQGNSA. The V end lost 5 bases, the J end lost 0 bases, and 13 bases lay between the germline ends. CDR3 residues: CASSPSRVANYGYTF. Written as DNA, the CDR3 is TGTGCCAGCAGCCCCAGCAGGGTAGCTAACTATGGCTACACCTTC.